This TCR beta chain appears in the sequencing data of a study of post-analysis software for immune sequencing data. This clonotype was counted a few times. Its antigen is not known. Regarding the study as a whole: Several TRBV segments were more frequent in patients than controls; TRBV5-6, TRBV5-1 and TRBV20-1 belonged to this group.

Sequencing libraries made from TCR beta cDNA carried unique molecular identifiers. MiXCR, applied by TCRdb to the PCR reads, yields one record per CDR3 protein. The profile covers about 500,000 distinct CDR3 sequences, with roughly 45% appearing a single time and 12% taken by the ten largest. There are 17 residues in the CDR3. CDR1 is DFQATT and CDR2 is SNEGSKA in the germline V gene (reference sequence). J lost 0 bases, V lost 0 bases, and 7 bases had no gene match. The TCR was taken from a girl aged 5-17 years with multiple sclerosis. Material: blood. The chain uses TRBV20-1 and TRBJ2-1; 8 positions agree with TRBD1. CDR3 DNA sequence: TGCAGTGCTAGAGACCGGGACAGGTCCTTCTCCTACAATGAGCAGTTCTTC. This translates into CSARDRDRSFSYNEQFF.